A selection of T cell receptor beta chains follows, all from one sample in a study of blood T cell repertoires in COVID-19. TCRdb's table, derived via immunoSEQ multiplex PCR, lists solely in-frame clones and lacks some. The table records 15,000 to 20,000 clones, approximately 93% of them present only once. The source material was peripheral blood. These receptors were obtained from a human donor in a cohort sampled during active COVID-19. CDR3s include the opening cysteine and the closing phenylalanine or tryptophan. D genes are given only for firm matches. Size is stated for part of the rows, as once, few or many counts, or as a class when the clone is expanded.

d_call j_call clone_size v_call cdr3_nt cdr3_aa
TRBD2 TRBJ2-3 . TRBV9 TGTGCCAGCAGCGTTAGCGGGGGGATGGCAGATACGCAGTATTTT CASSVSGGMADTQYF
TRBD2 TRBJ2-1 . TRBV28 TGTGCCAGCAGGACGGGACTAGCGGTGAATGAGCAGTTCTTC CASRTGLAVNEQFF
TRBD1 TRBJ2-1 . TRBV9 TGTGCCAGCAGCGCGCTTTCCGGGACAGGGCACCCCAATGAGCAGTTCTTC CASSALSGTGHPNEQFF
. TRBJ2-3 . TRBV4-1 TGCGCCAGCAGCCAAGATTCCCGGAGCACAGATACGCAGTATTTT CASSQDSRSTDTQYF
. TRBJ2-5 . TRBV18 TGTGCCAGCTCACCGGGCCCGCCAGGGGCCGGACAAGAGACCCAGTACTTC CASSPGPPGAGQETQYF
. TRBJ1-2 . TRBV4-3 TGCGCCAGCAGCCAAGATCCCTCGTCTAACTATGGCTACACCTTC CASSQDPSSNYGYTF
TRBD1 TRBJ2-7 . TRBV6-5 TGTGCCAGCAGTCCGACAGGGGGCCCCTACGAGCAGTACTTC CASSPTGGPYEQYF
. TRBJ1-4 . TRBV19 TGTGCCAGTAGTATAAAGTGGGGCAGGGCTAATGAAAAACTGTTTTTT CASSIKWGRANEKLFF
. TRBJ2-7 . TRBV9 TGTGCCAGCAGCGTAGAAGGGGAGGCCTACGAGCAGTACTTC CASSVEGEAYEQYF
TRBD1 TRBJ2-7 . TRBV29-1 TGCAGCGTCCGAGGAGTGGGACAGGGGCCTGACGAGCAGTACTTC CSVRGVGQGPDEQYF
TRBD1 TRBJ2-5 once TRBV4-1 TGCGCCAGCAGCCAAGTTAGCCGACAGGGCCAAGAGACCCAGTACTTC CASSQVSRQGQETQYF
. TRBJ2-5 . TRBV11-2 TGTGCCAGCAGCTTACATGGAGCGGTCCAAGAGACCCAGTACTTC CASSLHGAVQETQYF
TRBD1 TRBJ1-2 . TRBV6-6 TGTGCCAGCAGCAACCTAATGGCCGGGACAGGGTATGGCTACACCTTC CASSNLMAGTGYGYTF
TRBD1 TRBJ1-3 . TRBV15 TGTGCCATCGTGACAGGGATATCGTTCTCTGGAAACACCATATATTTT CAIVTGISFSGNTIYF
. TRBJ2-3 . TRBV5-6 TGTGCCAGCAGCTTGAACTCATATACGCAGTATTTT CASSLNSYTQYF
. TRBJ1-6 . TRBV4-3 TGCGCCAGCAGCCAAGAAGGGGGACGGAGACTCCGGAGGAACTCACCCCTCCACTTT CASSQEGGRRLRRNSPLHF
TRBD2 TRBJ2-7 once TRBV9 TGTGCCAGCAGCGGGGGGGGTCCCTACGAGCAGTACTTC CASSGGGPYEQYF
. TRBJ1-2 . TRBV5-1 TGCGCCAGCACCTACTCAGGGGTGGATGGCTACACCTTC CASTYSGVDGYTF
TRBD2 TRBJ2-2 . TRBV2 TGTGCCAGCAGTGGTGAGGCGGGGGAGAACACCGGGGAGCTGTTTTTT CASSGEAGENTGELFF
. TRBJ1-2 . TRBV28 TGTGCCAGCAGTTTAGAGGGAAATTCCAACTATGGCTACACCTTC CASSLEGNSNYGYTF
. TRBJ1-2 . TRBV5-6 TGTGCCAGCAGCTTCGGGGTTGGTAACTATGGCTACACCTTC CASSFGVGNYGYTF
TRBD2 TRBJ2-1 . TRBV7-9 TGTGCCAGCAGCGCTGCGGGAGGCCCTTACAATGAGCAGTTCTTC CASSAAGGPYNEQFF
. TRBJ2-7 once TRBV13 TGTGCCAGCAGCTCCCAATCAGGCAACGAGCAGTACTTC CASSSQSGNEQYF
TRBD2 TRBJ2-7 once TRBV28 TGTGCCAGCAGGGTACAGGGAGTTAGCGGGAGCGACTTC CASRVQGVSGSDF
. TRBJ1-6 . TRBV23-1 TGCGCCAGCAGTCGGGTAGGGGGCTCCTATAATTCACCCCTCCACTTT CASSRVGGSYNSPLHF
TRBD1 TRBJ1-1 . TRBV2 TGTGCCAGCAGTGAAGAGACAGGGTGGGGTGGCACTGAAGCTTTCTTT CASSEETGWGGTEAFF
. TRBJ1-3 . TRBV7-9 TGTGCCAGCAGCCCCCCCGGAGCCTCTGGAAACACCATATATTTT CASSPPGASGNTIYF
. TRBJ2-2 . TRBV29-1 TGCAGCCTTTACAGTTACACCGGGGAGCTGTTTTTT CSLYSYTGELFF
TRBD1 TRBJ2-5 once TRBV9 TGTGCCAGCAGCGTGACAGGGACGTCGGAGACCCAGTACTTC CASSVTGTSETQYF
. TRBJ1-6 . TRBV24-1 TGTGCCACCCGGATCCCTAGACAGTTTAATAATTCACCCCTCCACTTT CATRIPRQFNNSPLHF
. TRBJ1-2 . TRBV5-5 TGTGCCAGCAGCTACACAGTAAACTATGGCTACACCTTC CASSYTVNYGYTF
. TRBJ2-3 . TRBV14 TGTGCCAGCAGCCAAGATTTTAGATCCCCGGGCACAGATACGCAGTATTTT CASSQDFRSPGTDTQYF
TRBD2 TRBJ2-7 once TRBV6-2/TRBV6-3 TGTGCCAGCAGTTACCCCACCCCCGGGAGGGCCTCCTACGAGCAGTACTTC CASSYPTPGRASYEQYF
. TRBJ1-1 . TRBV5-1 TGCGCCAGCAGCTTGGCCGGGCAGGGCGGCGAAGCTTTCTTT CASSLAGQGGEAFF
. TRBJ2-5 . TRBV12-5 TGTGCTAGTGGCACAGGGACGGCAGAGACCCAGTACTTC CASGTGTAETQYF
. TRBJ2-1 . TRBV5-1 TGCGCCAGCAGCTTGGCCCCTAACCCAAACAATGAGCAGTTCTTC CASSLAPNPNNEQFF
TRBD1 TRBJ1-2 . TRBV4-3 TGCGCCAGCAGTATTAGGACAGGGGGCGCGGGAGCCAGGGGCTACACCTTC CASSIRTGGAGARGYTF
. TRBJ1-5 . TRBV19 TGTGCCAGCCGATTAACTTCGACAGGTCCTAGCAATCAGCCCCAGCATTTT CASRLTSTGPSNQPQHF
TRBD2 TRBJ2-1 . TRBV27 TGTGCCAGCAGTGGCGGACTAGCGGGCTTTTACAATGAGCAGTTCTTC CASSGGLAGFYNEQFF
TRBD1 TRBJ2-1 . TRBV6-2/TRBV6-3 TGTGCCAGCAGTTCCGGGACAGGGCCCATCGGTGAGCAGTTCTTC CASSSGTGPIGEQFF
. TRBJ2-3 . TRBV5-6 TGTGCCAGCAGCTTTGACGGGGGGCGTGGAGATACGCAGTATTTT CASSFDGGRGDTQYF
TRBD2 TRBJ2-5 . TRBV4-2 TGTGCCAGCAGCCAAGAGAAACTAGCGGAGACCCAGTACTTC CASSQEKLAETQYF
. TRBJ1-1 few TRBV4-1 TGCGCCAGCAGCCAAGATTCAGGGGCAGGGACTGAAGCTTTCTTT CASSQDSGAGTEAFF
TRBD2 TRBJ2-5 . TRBV7-2 TGTGCCAGCAGCTTCACTAGGGCGGGAGCGGGTGAGACCCAGTACTTC CASSFTRAGAGETQYF
. TRBJ1-5 . TRBV27 TGTGCCAGCAGTCTTGACTACAGGGCGGAGCGCCAGCATTTT CASSLDYRAERQHF
TRBD1 TRBJ1-1 . TRBV6-5 TGTGCCAGCAGTTACTCCAGACAGGGGAACACTGAAGCTTTCTTT CASSYSRQGNTEAFF
. TRBJ1-5 . TRBV28 TGTGCCAGCAGTTTGTTGGGGGGGAATCAGCCCCAGCATTTT CASSLLGGNQPQHF
. TRBJ1-2 . TRBV29-1 TGCAGCGTCATAGCACCACGGGGGGACTATGGCTACACCTTC CSVIAPRGDYGYTF
. TRBJ1-3 . TRBV29-1 TGCAGCGTTGACGGGGGGCTGCTTGGAAACACCATATATTTT CSVDGGLLGNTIYF
TRBD1 TRBJ1-3 . TRBV14 TGTGCCAGCAGCCAAGGCCTCGGGACAGCGGCTGGAAACACCATATATTTT CASSQGLGTAAGNTIYF
TRBD1 TRBJ1-1 . TRBV19 TGTGCCAGTAGTCGACAGGGGCTCACTGAAGCTTTCTTT CASSRQGLTEAFF
TRBD1 TRBJ2-7 . TRBV7-9 TGTGCCAGCAGCTTACCAGGACAGGGCTACGAGCAGTACTTC CASSLPGQGYEQYF
TRBD2 TRBJ2-5 . TRBV6-5 TGTGCCAGCAGTACCAAGACTAGCGGGAGAGGGACCCAGTACTTC CASSTKTSGRGTQYF